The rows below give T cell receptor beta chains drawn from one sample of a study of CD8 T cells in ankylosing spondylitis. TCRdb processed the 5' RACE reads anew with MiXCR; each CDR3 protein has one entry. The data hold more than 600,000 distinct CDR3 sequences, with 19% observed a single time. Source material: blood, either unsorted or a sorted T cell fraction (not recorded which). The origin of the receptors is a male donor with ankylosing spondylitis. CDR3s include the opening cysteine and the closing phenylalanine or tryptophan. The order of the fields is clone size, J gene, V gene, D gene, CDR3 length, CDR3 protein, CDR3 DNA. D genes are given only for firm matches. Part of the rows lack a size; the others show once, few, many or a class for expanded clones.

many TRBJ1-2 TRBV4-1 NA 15 CASSPGFSANYGYTF TGCGCCAGCAGCCCAGGCTTTTCAGCTAACTATGGCTACACCTTC
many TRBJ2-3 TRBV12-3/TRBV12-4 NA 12 CASSVSTDTQYF TGTGCCAGCAGTGTTAGCACAGATACGCAGTATTTT
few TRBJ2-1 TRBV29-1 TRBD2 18 CSVDGLAGGRSSYNEQFF TGCAGCGTTGACGGACTAGCGGGAGGCCGGAGCTCCTACAATGAGCAGTTCTTC
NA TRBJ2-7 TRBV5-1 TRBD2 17 CASSTGTSETAPYEQYF TGCGCCAGCAGCACGGGGACTAGCGAGACCGCCCCTTACGAGCAGTACTTC
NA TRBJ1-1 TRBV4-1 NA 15 CASSQEGGANPEAFF TGCGCCAGCAGCCAAGAGGGGGGGGCAAACCCTGAAGCTTTCTTT
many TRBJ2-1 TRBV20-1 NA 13 CSASEARHNEQFF TGCAGTGCTAGCGAGGCAAGGCACAATGAGCAGTTCTTC
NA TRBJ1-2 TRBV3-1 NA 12 CASSQRYYGYTF TGTGCCAGCAGCCAGCGATACTATGGCTACACCTTC
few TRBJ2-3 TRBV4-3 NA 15 CASSQDRLVTDTQYF TGCGCCAGCAGCCAAGATAGGCTGGTCACAGATACGCAGTATTTT
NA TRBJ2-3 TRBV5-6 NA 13 CASSLATADTQYF TGTGCCAGCAGCTTGGCCACCGCAGATACGCAGTATTTT
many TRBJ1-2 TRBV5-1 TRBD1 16 CASSLAGTVPNYGYTF TGCGCCAGCAGCTTGGCCGGGACAGTGCCTAACTATGGCTACACCTTC
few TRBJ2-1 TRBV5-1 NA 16 CASSSQGPAGHNEQFF TGCGCCAGCAGCTCACAGGGACCTGCTGGGCACAATGAGCAGTTCTTC
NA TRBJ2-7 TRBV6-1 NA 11 CASFFFGEQYF TGTGCCAGCTTCTTCTTCGGCGAGCAGTACTTC
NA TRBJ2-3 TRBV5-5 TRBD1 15 CASSWWTGLTDTQYF TGTGCCAGCAGCTGGTGGACAGGTCTCACAGATACGCAGTATTTT
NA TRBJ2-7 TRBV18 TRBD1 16 CASSPTATGHFYEQYF TGTGCCAGCTCACCGACTGCGACAGGGCACTTCTACGAGCAGTACTTC
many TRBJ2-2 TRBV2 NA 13 CASSDEFTGELFF TGTGCCAGCAGTGACGAGTTCACCGGGGAGCTGTTTTTT
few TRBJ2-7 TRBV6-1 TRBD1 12 CASEGANYEQYF TGTGCCAGCGAGGGGGCCAACTACGAGCAGTACTTC
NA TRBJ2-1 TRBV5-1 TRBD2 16 CASSVPTSAYYNEQFF TGCGCCAGCAGCGTACCGACTAGCGCGTACTACAATGAGCAGTTCTTC